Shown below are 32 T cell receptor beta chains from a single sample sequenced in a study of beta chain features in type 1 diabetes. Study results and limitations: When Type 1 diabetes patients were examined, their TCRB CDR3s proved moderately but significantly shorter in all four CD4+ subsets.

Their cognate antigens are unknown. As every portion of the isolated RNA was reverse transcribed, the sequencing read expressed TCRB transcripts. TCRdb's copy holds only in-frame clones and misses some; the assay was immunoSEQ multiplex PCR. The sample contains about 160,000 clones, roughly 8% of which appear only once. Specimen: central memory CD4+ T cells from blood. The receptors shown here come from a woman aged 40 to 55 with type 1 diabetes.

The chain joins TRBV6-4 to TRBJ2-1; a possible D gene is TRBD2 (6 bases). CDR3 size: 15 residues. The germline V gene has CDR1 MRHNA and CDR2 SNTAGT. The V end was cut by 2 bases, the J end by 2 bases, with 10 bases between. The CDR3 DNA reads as TGTGCCAGCAGTGACCAGGGAGGTACCTACAATGAGCAGTTCTTC. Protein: CASSDQGGTYNEQFF.

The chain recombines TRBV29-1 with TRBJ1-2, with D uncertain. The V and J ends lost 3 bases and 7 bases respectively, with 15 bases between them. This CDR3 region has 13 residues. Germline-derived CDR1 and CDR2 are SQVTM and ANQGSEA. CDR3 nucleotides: TGCAGCGTTGACGTTTCAGGCGTTGGTGGCTACACCTTC. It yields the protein CSVDVSGVGGYTF.

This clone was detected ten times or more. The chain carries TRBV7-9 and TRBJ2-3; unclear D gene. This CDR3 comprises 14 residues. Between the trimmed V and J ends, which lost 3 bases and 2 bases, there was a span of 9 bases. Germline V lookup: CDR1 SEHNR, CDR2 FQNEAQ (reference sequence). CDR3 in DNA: TGTGCCAGCAGCTTCAGCGCTTCCACAGATACGCAGTATTTT. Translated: CASSFSASTDTQYF.

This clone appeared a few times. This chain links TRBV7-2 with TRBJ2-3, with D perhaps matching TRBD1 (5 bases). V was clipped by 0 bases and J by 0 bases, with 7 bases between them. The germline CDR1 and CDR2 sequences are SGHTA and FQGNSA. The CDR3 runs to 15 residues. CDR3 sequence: CASSLASGSTDTQYF. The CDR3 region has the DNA TGTGCCAGCAGCTTAGCGTCAGGGAGCACAGATACGCAGTATTTT.

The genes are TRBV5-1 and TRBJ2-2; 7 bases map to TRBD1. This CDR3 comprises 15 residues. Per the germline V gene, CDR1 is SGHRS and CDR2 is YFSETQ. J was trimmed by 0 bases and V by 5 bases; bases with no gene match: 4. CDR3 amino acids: CASSGGQANTGELFF. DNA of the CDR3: TGCGCCAGCAGTGGAGGACAGGCGAACACCGGGGAGCTGTTTTTT.

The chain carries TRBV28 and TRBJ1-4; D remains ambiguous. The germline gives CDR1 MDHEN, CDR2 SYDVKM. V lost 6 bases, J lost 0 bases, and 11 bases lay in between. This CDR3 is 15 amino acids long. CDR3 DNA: TGTGCCAGCAGCCCCGGAGGAGCAACTAATGAAAAACTGTTTTTT. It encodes CASSPGGATNEKLFF.

CDR3 nucleotide sequence: TGTGCCAGCAGCTCCTCAAGTAGCGGGGTGGGGGAGACCCAGTACTTC. Translating gives CASSSSSSGVGETQYF. This rearrangement joins TRBV7-2 to TRBJ2-5, with 8 positions matching TRBD2. Germline CDR1 reads SGHTA; CDR2 reads FQGNSA. The CDR3 length is 16 residues. Trimming removed 4 bases from V and 5 bases from J; junction bases left unmatched: 12. Using reference TRBV7-2 and TRBJ2-5 for the parts outside the CDR3, the full variable domain is GAGVSQSPSNKVTEKGKDVELRCDPISGHTALYWYRQSLGQGLEFLIYFQGNSAPDKSGLPSDRFSAERTGGSVSTLTIQRTQQEDSAVYLCASSSSSSGVGETQYFGPGTRLLVL.

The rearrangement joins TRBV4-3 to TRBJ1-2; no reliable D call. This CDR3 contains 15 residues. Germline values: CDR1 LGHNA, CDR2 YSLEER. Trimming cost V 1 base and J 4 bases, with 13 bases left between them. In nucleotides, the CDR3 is TGCGCCAGCAGCCAAGCGGTCCAGGAGGTCTATGGCTACACCTTC. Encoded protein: CASSQAVQEVYGYTF.

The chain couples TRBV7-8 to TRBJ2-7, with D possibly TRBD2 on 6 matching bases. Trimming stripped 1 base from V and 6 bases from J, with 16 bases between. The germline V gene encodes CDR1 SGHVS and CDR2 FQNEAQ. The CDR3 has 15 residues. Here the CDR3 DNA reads TGTGCCAGCAGCTTAGACGGGGGAAGATACGGCGAGCAGTACTTC. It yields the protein CASSLDGGRYGEQYF.

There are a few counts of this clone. CDR3 sequence: CASSLGTSGETQYF. In nucleotides, the CDR3 is TGTGCCAGCAGCCTAGGGACTAGTGGGGAGACCCAGTACTTC. The chain uses TRBV7-2 and TRBJ2-5; 8 bases line up with TRBD2. Germline V gives CDR1 SGHTA, CDR2 FQGNSA. After removal of 5 bases from V and 5 bases from J, the junction contained 7 bases not matched to a gene. The CDR3 sequence is 14 residues long.

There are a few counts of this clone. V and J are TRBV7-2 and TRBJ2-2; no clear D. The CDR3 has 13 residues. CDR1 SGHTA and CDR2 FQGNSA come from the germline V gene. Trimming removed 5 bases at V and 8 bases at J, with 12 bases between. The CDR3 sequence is CASSIPARGELFF. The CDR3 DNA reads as TGTGCCAGCAGCATCCCGGCGAGGGGGGAGCTGTTTTTT.

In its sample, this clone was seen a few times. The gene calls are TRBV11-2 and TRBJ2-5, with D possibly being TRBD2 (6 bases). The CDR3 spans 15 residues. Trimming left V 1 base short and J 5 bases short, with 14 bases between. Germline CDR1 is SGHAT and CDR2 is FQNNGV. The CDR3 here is CASSLAGHREETQYF. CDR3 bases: TGTGCCAGCAGCTTAGCCGGGCACCGGGAGGAGACCCAGTACTTC.

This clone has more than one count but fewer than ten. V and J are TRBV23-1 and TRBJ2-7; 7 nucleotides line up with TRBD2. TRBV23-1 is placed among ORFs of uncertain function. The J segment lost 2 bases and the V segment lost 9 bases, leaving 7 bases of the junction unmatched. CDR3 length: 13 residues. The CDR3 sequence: CARTAGRAYEQYF. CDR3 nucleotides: TGCGCCAGAACCGCGGGGAGGGCCTACGAGCAGTACTTC.

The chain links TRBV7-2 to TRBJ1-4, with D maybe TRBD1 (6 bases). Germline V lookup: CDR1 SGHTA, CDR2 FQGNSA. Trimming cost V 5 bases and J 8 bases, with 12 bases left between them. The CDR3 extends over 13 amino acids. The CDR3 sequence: CASSPIRGEKLFF. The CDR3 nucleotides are TGTGCCAGCAGCCCGATAAGGGGGGAAAAACTGTTTTTT.

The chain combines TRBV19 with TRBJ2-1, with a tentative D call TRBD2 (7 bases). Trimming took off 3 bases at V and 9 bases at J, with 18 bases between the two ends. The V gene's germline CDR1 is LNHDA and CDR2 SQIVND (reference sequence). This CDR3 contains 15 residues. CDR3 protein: CASSMGGGRGGEQFF. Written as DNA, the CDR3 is TGTGCCAGTAGTATGGGAGGGGGGCGCGGCGGTGAGCAGTTCTTC.

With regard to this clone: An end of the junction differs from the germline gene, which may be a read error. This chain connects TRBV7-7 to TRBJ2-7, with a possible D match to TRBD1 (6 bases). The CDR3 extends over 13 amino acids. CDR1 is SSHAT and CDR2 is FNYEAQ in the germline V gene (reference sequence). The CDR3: CASSLDRSMEQYF. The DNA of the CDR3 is TGTGCTAGCAGCTTAGACAGGAGCATGGAGCAGTACTTC.

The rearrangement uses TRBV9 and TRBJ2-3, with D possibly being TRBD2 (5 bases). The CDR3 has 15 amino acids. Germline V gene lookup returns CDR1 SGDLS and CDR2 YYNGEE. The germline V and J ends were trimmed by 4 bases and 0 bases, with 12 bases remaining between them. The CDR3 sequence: CASSSGGPSTDTQYF. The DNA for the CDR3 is TGTGCCAGCAGCTCCGGCGGGCCTAGCACAGATACGCAGTATTTT.

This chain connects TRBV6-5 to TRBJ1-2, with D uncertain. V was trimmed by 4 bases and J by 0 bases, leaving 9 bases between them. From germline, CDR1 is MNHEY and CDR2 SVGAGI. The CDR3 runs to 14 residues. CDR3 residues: CASSSVTANYGYTF. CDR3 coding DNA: TGTGCCAGCAGTTCGGTTACAGCTAACTATGGCTACACCTTC.

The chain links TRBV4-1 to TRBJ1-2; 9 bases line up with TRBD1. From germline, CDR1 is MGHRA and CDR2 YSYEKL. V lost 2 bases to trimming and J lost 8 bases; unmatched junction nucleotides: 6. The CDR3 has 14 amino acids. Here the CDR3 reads CASSQPGQGGGYTF. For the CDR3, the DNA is TGCGCCAGCAGCCAACCGGGACAGGGTGGCGGCTACACCTTC.

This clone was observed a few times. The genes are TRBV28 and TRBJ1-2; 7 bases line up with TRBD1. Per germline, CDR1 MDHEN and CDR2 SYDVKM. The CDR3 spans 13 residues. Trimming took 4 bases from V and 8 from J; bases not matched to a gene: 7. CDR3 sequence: CASSSTGAEGYTF. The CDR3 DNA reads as TGTGCCAGCAGTTCAACAGGGGCAGAAGGCTACACCTTC.

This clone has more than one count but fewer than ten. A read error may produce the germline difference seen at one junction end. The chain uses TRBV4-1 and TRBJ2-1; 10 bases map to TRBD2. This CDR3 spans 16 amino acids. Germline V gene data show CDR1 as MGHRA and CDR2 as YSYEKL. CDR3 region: CASSQNPSGRGNEQFF. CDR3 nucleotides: TGTGCCAGCAGCCAAAACCCCAGCGGGAGGGGCAATGAGCAGTTCTTC.

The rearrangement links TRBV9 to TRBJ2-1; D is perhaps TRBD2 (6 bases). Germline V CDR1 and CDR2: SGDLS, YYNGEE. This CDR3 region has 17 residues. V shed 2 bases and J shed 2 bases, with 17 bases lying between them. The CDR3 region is CASSVQPGTGAYNEQFF. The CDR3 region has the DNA TGTGCCAGCAGCGTCCAGCCCGGGACGGGGGCCTACAATGAGCAGTTCTTC. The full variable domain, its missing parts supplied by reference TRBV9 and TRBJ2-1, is DSGVTQTPKHLITATGQRVTLRCSPRSGDLSVYWYQQSLDQGLQFLIQYYNGEERAKGNILERFSAQQFPDLHSELNLSSLELGDSALYFCASSVQPGTGAYNEQFFGPGTRLTVL.

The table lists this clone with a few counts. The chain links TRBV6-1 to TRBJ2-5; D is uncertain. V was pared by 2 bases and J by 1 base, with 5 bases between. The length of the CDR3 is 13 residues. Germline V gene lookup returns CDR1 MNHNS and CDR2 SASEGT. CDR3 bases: TGTGCCAGCAGTGAATTCGTCCAAGAGACCCAGTACTTC. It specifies CASSEFVQETQYF.

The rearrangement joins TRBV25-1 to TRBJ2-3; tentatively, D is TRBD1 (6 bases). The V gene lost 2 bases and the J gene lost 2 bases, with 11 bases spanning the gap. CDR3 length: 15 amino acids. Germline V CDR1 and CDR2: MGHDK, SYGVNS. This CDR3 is CASSESTGSTDTQYF. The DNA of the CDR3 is TGTGCCAGCAGTGAAAGTACAGGGTCCACAGATACGCAGTATTTT.

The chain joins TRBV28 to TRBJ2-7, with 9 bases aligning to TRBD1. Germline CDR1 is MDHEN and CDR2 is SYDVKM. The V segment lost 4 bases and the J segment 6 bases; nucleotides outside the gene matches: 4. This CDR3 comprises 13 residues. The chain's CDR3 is CASSSGQGGEQYF. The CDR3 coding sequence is TGTGCCAGCAGTTCGGGACAGGGAGGCGAGCAGTACTTC.

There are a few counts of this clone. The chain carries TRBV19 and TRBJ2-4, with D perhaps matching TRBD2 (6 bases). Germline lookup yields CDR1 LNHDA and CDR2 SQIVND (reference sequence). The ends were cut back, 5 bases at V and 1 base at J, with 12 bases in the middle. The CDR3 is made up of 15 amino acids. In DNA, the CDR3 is TGTGCCAGTAGTGTCGGAGGGGCGGCCAAAAACATTCAGTACTTC. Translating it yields CASSVGGAAKNIQYF.

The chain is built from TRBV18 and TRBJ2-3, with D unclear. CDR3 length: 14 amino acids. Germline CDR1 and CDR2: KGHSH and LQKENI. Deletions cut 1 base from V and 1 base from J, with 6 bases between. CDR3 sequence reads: CASSPRARTDTQYF. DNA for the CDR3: TGTGCCAGCTCACCACGGGCTCGCACAGATACGCAGTATTTT.

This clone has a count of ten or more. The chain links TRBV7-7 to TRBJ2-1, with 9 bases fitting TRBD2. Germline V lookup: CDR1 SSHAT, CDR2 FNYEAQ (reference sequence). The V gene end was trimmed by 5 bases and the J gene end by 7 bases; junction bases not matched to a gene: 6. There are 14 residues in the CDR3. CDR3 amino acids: CASSRGTSLNEQFF. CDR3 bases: TGTGCCAGCAGCCGAGGGACTAGCTTAAATGAGCAGTTCTTC.

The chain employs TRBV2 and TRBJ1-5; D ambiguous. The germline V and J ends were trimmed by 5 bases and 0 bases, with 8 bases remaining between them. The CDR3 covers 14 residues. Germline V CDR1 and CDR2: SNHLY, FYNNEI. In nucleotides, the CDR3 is TGTGCCAGCAGTCAAGGGCTTAGCAATCAGCCCCAGCATTTT. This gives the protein CASSQGLSNQPQHF.

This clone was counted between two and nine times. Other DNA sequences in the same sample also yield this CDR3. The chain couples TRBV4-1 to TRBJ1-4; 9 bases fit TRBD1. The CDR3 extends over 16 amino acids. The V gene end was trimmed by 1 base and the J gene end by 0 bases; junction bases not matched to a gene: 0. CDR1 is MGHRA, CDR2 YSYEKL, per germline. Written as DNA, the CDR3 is TGCGCCAGCAGCCAAGGACAGGGGGCAACTAATGAAAAACTGTTTTTT. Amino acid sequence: CASSQGQGATNEKLFF.

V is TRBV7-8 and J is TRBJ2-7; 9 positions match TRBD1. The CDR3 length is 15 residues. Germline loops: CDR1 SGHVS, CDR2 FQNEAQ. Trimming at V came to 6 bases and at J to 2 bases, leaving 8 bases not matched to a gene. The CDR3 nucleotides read TGTGCCAGCAGGACCGGGACAGGGATAACCTACGAGCAGTACTTC. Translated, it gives CASRTGTGITYEQYF.

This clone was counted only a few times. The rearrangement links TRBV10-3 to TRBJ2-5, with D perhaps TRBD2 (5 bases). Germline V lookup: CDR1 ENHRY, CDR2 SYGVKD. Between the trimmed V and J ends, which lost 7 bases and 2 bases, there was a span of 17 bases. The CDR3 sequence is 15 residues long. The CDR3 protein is CAIKEGASAQETQYF. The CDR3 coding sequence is TGTGCCATCAAAGAGGGAGCGAGTGCTCAAGAGACCCAGTACTTC.